This record covers a single T cell receptor beta chain. The table lists this clone with a few counts. There is no known antigen for this receptor. There are no base qualities to consult, and no much larger clone falls within one base. Libraries were made using the immunoSEQ multiplex PCR assay. Deep sequencing of rearranged TCR beta loci, alongside multiparametric flow cytometry, was used to profile T cell repertoires. The clones in this table, taken by TCRdb from immuneACCESS, are in-frame only. Not every clone is retained; where verified, under half of the shortfall comes from an unresolved V gene, and the cause of the rest is unknown. The sample table contains 150,000 to 200,000 clones; only one count was recorded for about nine tenths of them. Together, the top ten hold about 4.4% of the sample. The data originate from a study of lymphopenia after photon versus proton radiotherapy (dated by TCRdb to the late 2010s). Regarding the complete study: Photon and proton radiation therapy were compared by the study for their immunological effects in patients with gastrointestinal tumors who developed high-grade lymphopenia. The goal of the study was to characterize the differences between the two radiation modalities in how they affect the immune system. The roughly 21 patients in the cohort had gastrointestinal tumors, were treated with either photon or proton therapy, and subsequently developed lymphopenia.

From a lookup of the germline V gene (reference sequence), CDR1 and CDR2 are GTSNPN and SVGIG. Its CDR3 holds 12 amino acids, cysteine through phenylalanine. Of all the DNA, just the CDR3 is kept, 36 bases in frame from base 1. V is pared back by 2 bases and J by 1 base, with 5 bases lying between the germline termini. The study at large found these results: Across the cohort, among patients who died, a greater drop in TCR diversity after the nadir was inversely correlated with overall survival time. After the lymphocyte count nadir, oligoclonal expansion, especially of CD8+ Temra cells, was observed in photon-treated repertoires, and the drop in diversity was driven by this expansion. The survival association was assessed only in patients who died, and better survival with proton therapy was presented by the authors as a possibility rather than a demonstrated result. During treatment, patients who received proton therapy stayed relatively stable, whereas patients who received photon therapy lost naive T cells and TCR diversity and gained effector/memory populations.

The clonotype comes from a man between 45 and 60 years old with gastric cancer. The starting material was peripheral blood, obtained from a patient treated with photon-based radiotherapy. This chain is built from TRBV30 and TRBJ1-1, with the D gene not confidently named. The CDR3 protein sequence reads: CAWSRENTEAFF. The sequenced DNA: TGTGCCTGGAGTCGAGAGAACACTGAAGCTTTCTTT.